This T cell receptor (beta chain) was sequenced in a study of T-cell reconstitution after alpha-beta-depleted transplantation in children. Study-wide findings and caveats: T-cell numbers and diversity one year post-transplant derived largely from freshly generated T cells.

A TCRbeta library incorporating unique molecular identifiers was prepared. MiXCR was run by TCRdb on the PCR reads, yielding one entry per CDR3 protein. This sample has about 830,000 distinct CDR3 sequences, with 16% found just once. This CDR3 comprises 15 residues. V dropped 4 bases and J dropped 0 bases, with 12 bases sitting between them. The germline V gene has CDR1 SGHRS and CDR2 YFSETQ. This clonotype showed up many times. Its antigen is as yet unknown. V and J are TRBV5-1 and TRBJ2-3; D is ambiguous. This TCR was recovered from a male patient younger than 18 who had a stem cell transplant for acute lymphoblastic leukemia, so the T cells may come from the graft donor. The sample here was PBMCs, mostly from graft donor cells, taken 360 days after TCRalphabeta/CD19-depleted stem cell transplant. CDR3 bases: TGCGCCAGCAGCCCGATGACCGCTAGCACAGATACGCAGTATTTT. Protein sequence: CASSPMTASTDTQYF.